The clone carrying this TCR beta chain appeared a few times. Naive CD8 T cells were sorted, and the gate applied was CD8+CD4-CCR7+CD45RA+. CDR3 length equals 21 residues. Germline CDR1 reads SGHVS; CDR2 reads FNYEAQ. V lost 1 base, J lost 0 bases, and 15 bases stayed unmatched. The sample is drawn from a study of molecular identifiers for immune sequencing clone quantification. Listed TCR primers and previously described methods were used for bulk TCR libraries. TCRdb independently ran MiXCR on the PCR reads; one entry per CDR3 protein. The sample lists more than 450,000 distinct CDR3 sequences; about 21% were seen once.

This rearrangement joins TRBV7-6 to TRBJ2-3; 11 positions agree with TRBD2. Sequenced material: naive CD8+ T cells from blood, with Jurkat cell RNA spiked in. Described subset: FACS-sorted CD8+CD4-CCR7+CD45RA+ naive T cells. This TCR was recovered from a human donor in good health. Some libraries in this study had Jurkat cell RNA spiked in. CDR3 nucleotide sequence: TGTGCCAGCAGCTTAGATTGGGCAACTGGGACTAGCGGAGCTAGCACAGATACGCAGTATTTT. Translating gives CASSLDWATGTSGASTDTQYF.